The 11 T cell receptor beta chains below all came from one sample that was sequenced in a study of T cells after yellow fever vaccination. TCRdb fed the 5' RACE reads into MiXCR, producing one record per CDR3 protein. This sample has some 220,000 distinct CDR3 sequences, with 3% to 4% found just once. Here the sequenced sample was CD4+ T cells sorted from PBMCs, taken 10 days after the yellow fever booster vaccination. The receptor source for this set is a man aged 18 to 29 who received the YFV17D yellow fever vaccine.

This clonotype has a handful of counts. The V gene is TRBV7-2, the J gene TRBJ1-2; D perhaps matches TRBD1 (5 bases). This CDR3 contains 14 residues. Germline CDR1 reads SGHTA; CDR2 reads FQGNSA. V lost 4 bases and J lost 2, with 11 bases in between. The CDR3 bases are TGTGCCAGCAGCTGGGGGGGGAGGAACTATGGCTACACCTTC. Its translation: CASSWGGRNYGYTF.

This clonotype was recorded a few times. This chain connects TRBV7-2 to TRBJ2-7; a weak D match, TRBD2 (5 bases). Germline V gene sequence: CDR1 SGHTA, CDR2 FQGNSA. This CDR3 spans 16 amino acids. V dropped 4 bases and J dropped 9 bases, with 25 bases sitting between them. DNA of the CDR3: TGTGCCAGCAGCTCTTCTGTCACGGAGGCCCGCTTAGGGCAGTACTTC. Translation: CASSSSVTEARLGQYF.

The chain joins TRBV7-3 to TRBJ1-6; 8 bases are shared with TRBD1. J lost 10 bases, V lost 5 bases, and 7 bases had no gene match. Germline assignment: CDR1 SGHTA and CDR2 FQGTGA. The CDR3 is 14 residues long. Here the CDR3 DNA reads TGTGCCAGCAGCCCAGGGGGCGGGGGATCACCCCTCCACTTT. It specifies CASSPGGGGSPLHF. The whole variable domain, remainder taken from reference TRBV7-3 and TRBJ1-6, is GAGVSQTPSNKVTEKGKYVELRCDPISGHTALYWYRQSLGQGPEFLIYFQGTGAADDSGLPNDRFFAVRPEGSVSTLKIQRTERGDSAVYLCASSPGGGGSPLHFGNGTRLTVT.

This clonotype was counted only a few times. The chain has TRBV5-1 and TRBJ1-5; 10 bases agree with TRBD1. Trimming cost V 0 bases and J 8 bases; bases outside gene matches: 8. Per germline, CDR1 SGHRS and CDR2 YFSETQ. The length of the CDR3 is 16 residues. CDR3 DNA sequence: TGCGCCAGCAGCTTGGATGGACAGGGGGGGCCGGAGCCCCAGCATTTT. It specifies CASSLDGQGGPEPQHF.

This clonotype was observed many times. This rearrangement joins TRBV7-2 to TRBJ2-5; 9 bases fit TRBD2. CDR1 and CDR2 from the germline V gene are SGHTA and FQGNSA. This CDR3 has 17 amino acids. The V gene end was trimmed by 0 bases and the J gene end by 0 bases; junction bases not matched to a gene: 5. The CDR3 is CASSLAFAGGHQETQYF. The CDR3, as DNA: TGTGCCAGCAGCTTAGCGTTTGCGGGGGGGCACCAAGAGACCCAGTACTTC.

This clonotype was seen only a few times. The rearrangement uses TRBV6-2 or TRBV6-3 and TRBJ2-7; D is possibly TRBD1 or TRBD2 (5 bases each). CDR3 length equals 14 residues. Germline V lookup: CDR1 MNHEY, CDR2 SVGEGT. V lost 8 bases to trimming and J lost 2 bases, with 16 bases between them. Here the CDR3 reads CASGKGRMPYEQYV. The CDR3 DNA is TGTGCCAGCGGAAAGGGACGGATGCCCTACGAGCAGTACGTC.

The rearrangement uses TRBV6-1 and TRBJ1-2, with TRBD1 matching 9 bases. The CDR3 is made up of 14 amino acids. From germline, CDR1 is MNHNS and CDR2 SASEGT. The V segment lost 4 bases and the J segment 10 bases; nucleotides outside the gene matches: 10. CDR3 protein: CASSVLDRGTVYTF. In DNA, the CDR3 is TGTGCCAGCAGTGTACTGGACAGGGGAACGGTCTACACCTTC.

This chain connects TRBV5-1 to TRBJ1-1; D is undetermined. Germline loops: CDR1 SGHRS, CDR2 YFSETQ. Trimming shortened V by 3 bases and J by 4 bases, and 7 bases separated the two germline ends. This CDR3 has 12 residues. The CDR3 here is CASSWVGTEAFF. The DNA for the CDR3 is TGCGCCAGCAGCTGGGTGGGCACTGAAGCTTTCTTT.

This clonotype was detected ten times or more. The V call is TRBV20-1, the J call TRBJ1-1; D remains unclear. V was shortened by 5 bases and J by 2 bases, with 15 bases between the two germline ends. The length of the CDR3 is 14 residues. Germline CDR1 DFQATT, CDR2 SNEGSKA (reference sequence). The chain's CDR3 is CSARHIRANTEAFF. The CDR3 nucleotides are TGCAGTGCTCGGCACATTAGGGCTAACACTGAAGCTTTCTTT.

This clonotype was counted a few times. This sequence joins TRBV3-1 and TRBJ1-4; no definite D call. The CDR3 consists of 13 residues. V was cut by 5 bases and J by 6 bases, with 10 bases left in between. In germline, CDR1 is LGHDT, CDR2 YNNKEL (reference sequence). CDR3: CASSRSQYEKLFF. The CDR3, as DNA: TGTGCCAGCAGCAGGTCGCAGTATGAAAAACTGTTTTTT.

This clonotype has a count of ten or more. This chain uses TRBV5-1 with TRBJ2-1; D possibly uses TRBD1 or TRBD2 (5 bases each). The CDR3 contains 14 residues. Per the germline V gene, CDR1 is SGHRS and CDR2 is YFSETQ. V dropped 4 bases and J dropped 7 bases, with 15 bases sitting between them. CDR3 coding DNA: TGCGCCAGCAGCCTCATAATGTGGGGGAATGAGCAGTTCTTC. Its translation: CASSLIMWGNEQFF.